A single sample is the source of the 7 T cell receptor beta chains below, sequenced in a study of type 1 regulatory T cells. The antigens of these receptors remain unknown. A single record per CDR3 protein comes from TCRdb applying MiXCR to the reads. Of 55,000 to 65,000 distinct CDR3 sequences listed, approximately 60% were seen once; the top ten hold approximately 1.8%. Sequencing was performed on cultured non-Tr1 T cells, either the whole culture or a sorted T cell fraction (not recorded which). These receptors all come from a human donor in good health.

J is TRBJ2-3 and V is TRBV7-8, with a possible D match to TRBD2 (5 bases). This CDR3 region has 13 residues. V was cut by 5 bases and J by 5 bases, with 11 bases left in between. Germline V CDR1 and CDR2: SGHVS, FQNEAQ. The CDR3 loop is CASSPPREDTQYF. Written as DNA, the CDR3 is TGTGCCAGCAGCCCGCCACGGGAAGATACGCAGTATTTT.

To note about this clonotype: One junction end disagrees with the germline gene, perhaps due to a read error. The J gene is TRBJ2-2, the V gene TRBV7-2; TRBD2 matches at 9 bases. The germline gives CDR1 SGHTA, CDR2 FQGNSA. This CDR3 comprises 15 residues. CDR3 coding DNA: TGTGCCAGCAGGTCTGCTAGCGGGAACACCGGGGAGCTATTTTTT. Translated, it gives CASRSASGNTGELFF.

This clonotype appeared a few times. The chain has TRBV3-1 and TRBJ2-3; the match to TRBD2 covers 9 bases. The V and J ends lost 1 base and 7 bases, in that order; junction bases with no gene match: 9. This CDR3 is built from 16 residues. In germline, CDR1 is LGHDT, CDR2 YNNKEL (reference sequence). The CDR3 here is CASSQGLGLAKNTQYF. CDR3 nucleotide sequence: TGTGCCAGCAGCCAAGGATTAGGACTAGCGAAAAATACGCAGTATTTT.

CDR3 DNA sequence: TGTGCCAGCAGCCCACCCAGTTTAAGGGGCGAAAAACTGTTTTTT. Residues: CASSPPSLRGEKLFF. This chain connects TRBV7-2 to TRBJ1-4, with D perhaps TRBD1 (5 bases). The CDR3 runs 15 residues. Trimming removed 5 bases at V and 8 bases at J, with 18 bases between. Germline CDR1 is SGHTA and CDR2 is FQGNSA.

The V and J genes are TRBV20-1 and TRBJ2-7; D is uncertain. Germline V lookup: CDR1 DFQATT, CDR2 SNEGSKA (reference sequence). This CDR3 contains 12 residues. The V end lost 6 bases, the J end lost 2 bases, and 11 bases lay between the germline ends. In DNA, the CDR3 is TGCAGTGCCAAGCACATGACCTACGAGCAGTACTTC. It translates to CSAKHMTYEQYF.

This chain joins TRBV5-6 and TRBJ2-5; D unclear. The germline V gene has CDR1 SGHDT and CDR2 YYEEEE. Trimming stripped 3 bases from V and 4 bases from J, with 13 bases between. The CDR3 spans 14 residues. The CDR3 nucleotides read TGTGCCAGCAGCTCGGGCCCTTGGGGAGAGACCCAGTACTTC. Its protein product is CASSSGPWGETQYF.

The rearrangement links TRBV20-1 to TRBJ2-7; D may be TRBD2 (6 bases). The V gene lost 3 bases and the J gene lost 0 bases, with 12 bases spanning the gap. There are 14 residues in the CDR3. Germline-derived CDR1 and CDR2 are DFQATT and SNEGSKA (reference sequence). CDR3 protein: CSARGGKGSYEQYF. In DNA, the CDR3 is TGCAGTGCTAGGGGCGGGAAGGGCTCCTACGAGCAGTACTTC.